These T cell receptor beta chains were read from a single sample in a study of CD8+ T cells in alopecia areata. Here immunoSEQ multiplex PCR was the method, and the copy in TCRdb shows in-frame clones only, minus some. The table lists roughly 190,000 clones, 50% to 70% of them singletons. Source: CD4+ T cells sorted from blood, taken between weeks 47 and 50, from a patient treated with tofacitinib. The receptors here all came from a human donor with alopecia areata. Each CDR3 is given with its conserved first and last residue. A D gene is named only where the DNA matches it firmly. Clone sizes are given selectively: once, few, many, or a class where the clone is expanded.

J | size | D | V | CDR3 | DNA
TRBJ2-7 | many | TRBD1 | TRBV4-3 | CASSQDLLGQGVYEQYF | TGCGCCAGCAGCCAAGATCTTCTGGGACAGGGGGTCTACGAGCAGTACTTC
TRBJ2-5 | few | . | TRBV29-1 | CSVGGRGQETQYF | TGCAGCGTTGGGGGAAGGGGGCAAGAGACCCAGTACTTC
TRBJ1-1 | . | . | TRBV27 | CASHFRGTTEAFF | TGTGCCAGCCACTTCCGGGGCACCACTGAAGCTTTCTTT
TRBJ2-7 | few | TRBD1 | TRBV5-6 | CASSWDEGPGGYEQYF | TGTGCCAGCAGCTGGGATGAGGGGCCAGGGGGCTACGAGCAGTACTTC
TRBJ2-3 | . | . | TRBV6-5 | CASSYGGGHGTDTQYF | TGTGCCAGCAGTTATGGGGGGGGGCACGGCACAGATACGCAGTATTTT
TRBJ1-4 | . | . | TRBV6-5 | CASSQREGANEKLFF | TGTGCCAGCAGCCAACGGGAGGGAGCTAATGAAAAACTGTTTTTT
TRBJ2-1 | . | . | TRBV7-8 | CASSLGGGYNNEQFF | TGTGCCAGCAGCTTAGGTGGAGGTTATAACAATGAGCAGTTCTTC
TRBJ2-2 | . | . | TRBV5-1 | CASRREPGVGELFF | TGCGCCAGCAGACGCGAACCGGGAGTCGGGGAGCTGTTTTTT
TRBJ1-1 | . | . | TRBV29-1 | CSAADLDTEAFF | TGCAGCGCCGCGGACCTGGACACTGAAGCTTTCTTT
TRBJ2-3 | many | TRBD1 | TRBV2 | CASRGRDRATDTQYF | TGTGCCAGCAGAGGACGGGACAGGGCAACAGATACGCAGTATTTT
TRBJ1-1 | few | TRBD1 | TRBV6-5 | CASRGGRQGNTEAFF | TGTGCCAGCAGAGGGGGGAGACAGGGGAATACTGAAGCTTTCTTT
TRBJ2-7 | . | . | TRBV30 | CAWNGLEGAEQYF | TGTGCCTGGAATGGACTAGAGGGGGCCGAACAGTACTTC
TRBJ2-1 | . | . | TRBV7-7 | CASSSNPGTPNNEQFF | TGTGCCAGCAGCTCCAACCCCGGGACACCAAACAATGAGCAGTTCTTC
TRBJ2-5 | . | . | TRBV18 | CASSPGSSGETQYF | TGTGCCAGCTCACCAGGGTCCTCGGGGGAGACCCAGTACTTC
TRBJ1-5 | once | TRBD1 | TRBV29-1 | CSVEKEDRKGDSSWYQPQHF | TGCAGCGTTGAAAAGGAGGACAGGAAAGGGGACTCATCGTGGTATCAGCCCCAGCATTTT
TRBJ2-5 | . | . | TRBV7-9 | CASSNDRNSQTQYF | TGTGCCAGCAGCAATGACAGGAACTCCCAGACCCAGTACTTC
TRBJ2-4 | . | . | TRBV27 | CASSERVAKNIQYF | TGTGCCAGCAGTGAAAGAGTAGCCAAAAACATTCAGTACTTC
TRBJ2-7 | . | . | TRBV2 | CASNWESSYEQYF | TGTGCCAGCAACTGGGAGAGCTCCTACGAGCAGTACTTC
TRBJ1-2 | . | . | TRBV30 | CAWGSGHSGDGYTF | TGTGCCTGGGGCTCGGGACACTCGGGCGATGGCTACACCTTC
TRBJ1-2 | . | . | TRBV5-1 | CASSLASVNYGYTF | TGCGCCAGCAGCTTGGCGTCAGTGAACTATGGCTACACCTTC
TRBJ1-2 | . | . | TRBV5-1 | CASSLEQHYGYTF | TGCGCCAGCAGCTTGGAACAGCACTATGGCTACACCTTC
TRBJ1-1 | . | TRBD1 | TRBV6-5 | CASSLQGAEAFF | TGTGCCAGCAGTCTACAGGGGGCAGAAGCTTTCTTT
TRBJ2-7 | few | . | TRBV6-1 | CASARGSYEQYF | TGTGCCAGCGCCCGGGGTTCCTACGAGCAGTACTTC
TRBJ2-3 | . | TRBD2 | TRBV4-3 | CASSQDGKRGGLGTQYF | TGCGCCAGCAGCCAAGATGGGAAGCGGGGGGGCCTTGGGACGCAGTATTTT
TRBJ2-7 | . | . | TRBV7-9 | CAGGTTYEQYF | TGTGCGGGCGGGACCACCTACGAGCAGTACTTC
TRBJ2-3 | . | . | TRBV27 | CASTPGTDTQYF | TGTGCCAGCACCCCGGGGACAGATACGCAGTATTTT
TRBJ1-6 | once | . | TRBV7-2 | CASSRLGWSYNSPLHF | TGTGCCAGCAGCCGACTTGGGTGGTCCTATAATTCACCCCTCCACTTT
TRBJ2-7 | . | . | TRBV29-1 | CSVEGGHEQYF | TGCAGCGTTGAAGGAGGGCACGAGCAGTACTTC
TRBJ1-2 | . | . | TRBV4-1 | CASSQQTENYGYTF | TGCGCCAGCAGCCAACAGACAGAGAACTATGGCTACACCTTC
TRBJ1-2 | . | TRBD1 | TRBV30 | CAWKGQGGGYTF | TGTGCCTGGAAGGGACAGGGAGGCGGCTACACCTTC
TRBJ2-5 | . | TRBD2 | TRBV30 | CAWIRRGGETQYF | TGTGCCTGGATTCGGCGCGGGGGGGAGACCCAGTACTTC
TRBJ1-6 | . | TRBD1 | TRBV10-1 | CASSRDRDSPLHF | TGCGCCAGCTCCCGGGACAGGGATTCACCCCTCCACTTT
TRBJ2-2 | . | . | TRBV7-7 | CASSPGRFVNTGELFF | TGTGCCAGCAGCCCGGGGAGATTTGTGAACACCGGGGAGCTGTTCTTT
TRBJ1-6 | . | . | TRBV4-3 | CASSQAMGGNSPLHF | TGCGCCAGCAGCCAAGCGATGGGGGGAAATTCACCCCTCCACTTT
TRBJ2-3 | . | TRBD2 | TRBV7-7 | CASSPKSGGGDTQYF | TGTGCCAGCAGCCCCAAAAGCGGGGGGGGAGATACGCAGTATTTT
TRBJ1-2 | few | . | TRBV7-2 | CASTDSFNYGYTF | TGTGCCAGCACGGACAGCTTTAACTATGGCTACACCTTC
TRBJ1-1 | . | . | TRBV29-1 | CSVGQDNRRAFF | TGCAGCGTTGGACAGGATAATCGCCGAGCTTTCTTT
TRBJ1-1 | few | . | TRBV9 | CASSHDGGTEAFF | TGTGCCAGCAGCCACGACGGGGGAACTGAAGCTTTCTTT
TRBJ1-5 | once | TRBD1 | TRBV29-1 | CSVGTGVNQPQHF | TGCAGCGTTGGGACAGGGGTAAATCAGCCCCAGCATTTT
TRBJ1-1 | . | TRBD1 | TRBV9 | CASSAGTDTEAFF | TGTGCCAGCAGCGCCGGGACAGACACTGAAGCTTTCTTT
TRBJ2-7 | . | TRBD1 | TRBV4-3 | CASSRSMTGGNSYEQYF | TGCGCCAGCAGCCGATCGATGACAGGGGGCAATTCGTACGAGCAGTACTTC
TRBJ2-7 | . | . | TRBV6-5 | CASSPQGGTYEQYF | TGTGCCAGCAGTCCTCAGGGGGGTACCTACGAGCAGTACTTC
TRBJ2-7 | . | TRBD2 | TRBV15 | CATSTGLAYEQYF | TGTGCCACCAGCACCGGACTAGCCTACGAGCAGTACTTC
TRBJ1-6 | . | TRBD1 | TRBV6-6 | CASSKGQGGTNSPLHF | TGTGCCAGCAGCAAGGGACAGGGGGGAACAAATTCACCCCTCCACTTT
TRBJ1-5 | . | . | TRBV13 | CASSLGRRGAHQPQHF | TGTGCCAGCAGCTTAGGGAGGCGGGGGGCGCATCAGCCCCAGCATTTT
TRBJ1-1 | few | TRBD1 | TRBV19 | CASRDRGKTAEAFF | TGTGCCAGTCGGGACAGGGGGAAGACGGCTGAAGCTTTCTTT
TRBJ2-7 | . | . | TRBV4-3 | CASSQGVWGEQYF | TGCGCCAGCAGCCAAGGGGTGTGGGGCGAGCAGTACTTC
TRBJ2-5 | . | TRBD2 | TRBV7-2 | CASSVGLAETQYF | TGTGCCAGCAGCGTGGGACTAGCGGAGACCCAGTACTTC
TRBJ2-1 | . | . | TRBV5-1 | CASSVENNEQFF | TGCGCCAGCAGCGTAGAGAACAATGAGCAGTTCTTC
TRBJ1-4 | few | . | TRBV25-1 | CASSVPSGGNEKLFF | TGTGCCAGCAGTGTACCCAGCGGGGGGAATGAAAAACTGTTTTTT
TRBJ1-2 | . | TRBD1 | TRBV7-2 | CASSRYRDRVPNYGYTF | TGTGCCAGCAGCAGATACCGGGACAGGGTACCAAACTATGGCTACACCTTC
TRBJ2-3 | . | TRBD2 | TRBV20-1 | CSALSGNTQYF | TGCAGTGCGCTGAGCGGGAATACGCAGTATTTT